The T cell receptor (beta chain) described here comes from a study of technical replicates of blood from four donors. V shed 1 base, J shed 2 bases, and the junction held 9 bases outside the gene matches. Per the germline V gene, CDR1 is SGHRS and CDR2 is YFSETQ. The CDR3 is 17 amino acids. Measured with immunoSEQ multiplex PCR; TCRdb has only the in-frame clones, and not every one. The repertoire consists of approximately 64,000 clones, with about 90% occurring once and the leading ten covering approximately 5.1%. J is TRBJ2-5 and V is TRBV5-1, with TRBD1 matching 9 bases. This clonotype originated in a human donor in good health. Some clones in this sample may be carry-over from other donors' samples. The sequencing sample was made of PBMCs. CDR3 amino acids: CASSLRVSDRGQETQYF. Here the CDR3 DNA reads TGCGCCAGCAGCTTGCGGGTGTCGGACAGGGGACAAGAGACCCAGTACTTC.